What follows describes a single T cell receptor (beta chain). V lost 7 bases, J lost 5 bases, and 7 bases stayed unmatched. This CDR3 contains 13 residues. Germline CDR1 SQVTM, CDR2 ANQGSEA. Study processing details: Amplification of reference gene primers was used by the study to estimate nucleated cell counts. Repertoires were generated with immunoSEQ multiplex PCR, while TCRdb's copy carries only in-frame clones and drops some. V, J and clone size derive from that table, while D and trimming were established from the DNA sequence. The sample includes about 160,000 clones, 85% of them seen just once. The data belong to a study of blood T cell repertoires in COVID-19. Turning to the study itself: Specimens from acute and convalescent COVID-19 originated in the United States, Italy and Spain. Sample material is recorded as cDNA or gDNA derived from T cells, B-cell-depleted T cells, or PBMCs.

This TCR came from a human donor with acute or convalescent COVID-19. The donor label of this sample is uncertain. The chain couples TRBV29-1 to TRBJ2-7, with TRBD1 identical over 11 bases. Sequencing was done on a sample of peripheral blood. The CDR3 DNA reads as TGCAGCGCTTGGGACAGGGGGAGCCACGAGCAGTACTTC. Translated: CSAWDRGSHEQYF.